The present TCR beta chain was sequenced within a study of T cells in Graves' hyperthyroidism and ophthalmopathy. In this sample, this clonotype turned up many times. Amplified TCR beta CDR3 regions derived from RNA transcripts. TCR CDR3 underwent first-round RT-PCR with the HTBI primer set. In TCRdb, the multiplex PCR reads were re-called with MiXCR into one record per CDR3 protein. The sample carries over 350,000 distinct CDR3 sequences, over 11% recorded once. This CDR3 spans 17 amino acids. The V end lost 5 bases, the J end lost 0 bases, and 20 bases lay between the germline ends. The V call is TRBV12-3 or TRBV12-4, the J call TRBJ2-7; D perhaps matches TRBD1 (6 bases). Sequences were obtained from blood. The sequence was obtained from a man aged 45-60 years with Graves' ophthalmopathy. CDR3 residues: CASSVTGQLESSYEQYF. In DNA form, the CDR3 reads TGTGCCAGCAGTGTAACCGGACAGTTAGAAAGCTCCTACGAGCAGTACTTC.